The clone carrying this TCR beta chain was seen a handful of times. The antigen is undetermined. Samples each yielded at least 5 micrograms of total RNA. These data originate in a study of blood T cells in healthy people across ages. General study results and limits: Per million T cells, the diversity of TCR beta decreased roughly linearly as age advanced.

For the second PCR, which ran for about 6 to 12 cycles, a sample-barcoded 5' primer and a J-beta primer mix were used. TCRdb re-analysed the 5' RACE reads in MiXCR, keeping a single row per CDR3 protein. This sample yields hundreds of thousands of distinct CDR3 sequences, of which roughly two fifths are seen a single time; 25% to 35% belongs to the top ten. The CDR3 runs to 14 residues. Looked up from germline, CDR1 is SGHRS and CDR2 is YFSETQ. Trimming pared 0 bases from V and 4 bases from J, leaving 10 bases between. This TCR derives from a man aged 80 or over in good health. Sequencing was done on a sample of blood. J is TRBJ1-1 and V is TRBV5-1, with D unresolved. In nucleotides, the CDR3 is TGCGCCAGCAGCTTGGAACGGTTGCCCACTGAAGCTTTCTTT. The encoded protein is CASSLERLPTEAFF.